Below, 29 T cell receptor beta chains from the same sample are listed, as sequenced in a study of blood T cell repertoires in COVID-19. Sequenced by immunoSEQ multiplex PCR; TCRdb stores in-frame clones only, minus some. This sample yields about 420,000 clones, of which about 87% are seen a single time; 0.7% to 0.85% belongs to the top ten. Material for sequencing was peripheral blood. These receptors originate from a man aged 18 to 35 with COVID-19, enrolled during active disease.

This clone was seen once. V is TRBV7-9 and J is TRBJ1-2; maybe TRBD1 (6 bases). With 8 bases removed from V and 0 bases from J, the gap between germline ends came to 13 bases. The CDR3 totals 14 residues. In germline, CDR1 is SEHNR, CDR2 FQNEAQ (reference sequence). The CDR3 coding sequence is TGTGCCAGCGGGCAAAGGGACACTAACTATGGCTACACCTTC. Its protein is CASGQRDTNYGYTF.

This rearrangement joins TRBV9 to TRBJ1-3, with D perhaps TRBD1 (6 bases). Between the trimmed V and J ends, which lost 1 base and 4 bases, there was a span of 12 bases. CDR3 size: 15 residues. Germline lookup yields CDR1 SGDLS and CDR2 YYNGEE. The CDR3 sequence: CASSVRGARGNTIYF. The CDR3 region has the DNA TGTGCCAGCAGCGTACGGGGGGCACGGGGAAACACCATATATTTT.

This chain joins TRBV9 and TRBJ2-2; TRBD1 matches at 8 bases. With 3 bases clipped from V and 4 bases from J, the junction kept 5 bases outside the gene matches. In germline, CDR1 is SGDLS, CDR2 YYNGEE. The CDR3 covers 15 residues. The CDR3 DNA follows: TGTGCCAGCAGCGGGCGCACAGGGGGCACCGGGGAGCTGTTTTTT. It specifies CASSGRTGGTGELFF. Full variable domain (missing parts from reference TRBV9 and TRBJ2-2): DSGVTQTPKHLITATGQRVTLRCSPRSGDLSVYWYQQSLDQGLQFLIQYYNGEERAKGNILERFSAQQFPDLHSELNLSSLELGDSALYFCASSGRTGGTGELFFGEGSRLTVL.

This rearrangement joins TRBV7-9 to TRBJ1-6; 9 nucleotides match TRBD1. Germline trimming cut 8 bases from V and 0 bases from J; bases unmatched to any gene: 14. This CDR3 comprises 19 residues. Germline V gene data show CDR1 as SEHNR and CDR2 as FQNEAQ (reference sequence). The CDR3 DNA sequence: TGTGCCAGCGTCACCGGGACAGGGCGCTCAAGCTCCTATAATTCACCCCTCCACTTT. It codes for CASVTGTGRSSSYNSPLHF. Variable domain in full (rest from reference TRBV7-9 and TRBJ1-6): DTGVSQNPRHKITKRGQNVTFRCDPISEHNRLYWYRQTLGQGPEFLTYFQNEAQLEKSRLLSDRFSAERPKGSFSTLEIQRTEQGDSAMYLCASVTGTGRSSSYNSPLHFGNGTRLTVT.

V is TRBV7-8 and J is TRBJ1-6; D is possibly TRBD1 (5 bases). Germline V lookup: CDR1 SGHVS, CDR2 FQNEAQ. V lost 0 bases and J 7 bases, leaving 10 bases between the germline ends. The CDR3 has 15 amino acids. CDR3 protein: CASSLAGVLNSPLHF. The CDR3 DNA is TGTGCCAGCAGCTTAGCAGGGGTCCTGAATTCACCCCTCCACTTT.

The chain is built from TRBV5-1 and TRBJ2-1, with D maybe TRBD1 (5 bases). The germline V and J ends were trimmed by 7 bases and 4 bases, with 21 bases remaining between them. The germline CDR1 and CDR2 sequences are SGHRS and YFSETQ. This CDR3 contains 16 residues. The CDR3 loop reads CASRPAGFGPYNEQFF. The CDR3 DNA sequence: TGCGCCAGCCGTCCCGCAGGGTTCGGTCCTTACAATGAGCAGTTCTTC.

The chain combines TRBV20-1 with TRBJ2-4; 12 bases are shared with TRBD2. This CDR3 contains 11 residues. V gave up 5 bases and J gave up 15 bases; unmatched junction bases: 5. Germline V gives CDR1 DFQATT, CDR2 SNEGSKA (reference sequence). CDR3 nucleotides: TGCAGTGCTTCGACTAGCGGGAGAGGGTACTTC. Amino acid sequence: CSASTSGRGYF.

This clone was observed a few times. The rearrangement uses TRBV7-9 and TRBJ1-2, with TRBD1 matching over 7 bases. Germline CDR1 is SEHNR and CDR2 is FQNEAQ (reference sequence). After removal of 4 bases from V and 8 bases from J, the junction contained 7 bases not matched to a gene. CDR3 size: 13 residues. The CDR3 reads CASSSGQLWGYTF. The CDR3 nucleotides read TGTGCCAGCAGCTCGGGACAGTTGTGGGGCTACACCTTC.

This chain uses TRBV11-2 with TRBJ2-7; D gene ambiguous. Trimming pared 3 bases from V and 3 bases from J, leaving 15 bases between. The CDR3 contains 15 residues. Germline V gene lookup returns CDR1 SGHAT and CDR2 FQNNGV. The CDR3 reads CASSFQESLLYEQYF. Written as DNA, the CDR3 is TGTGCCAGCAGCTTTCAGGAATCCCTCCTCTACGAGCAGTACTTC.

The rearrangement uses TRBV28 and TRBJ1-4, with 9 bases aligning to TRBD1. Germline-derived CDR1 and CDR2 are MDHEN and SYDVKM. This CDR3 has 15 residues. J lost 6 bases, V lost 4 bases, and 6 bases had no gene match. The CDR3 DNA sequence: TGTGCCAGCAGTTCCCGGGACAGGGCTCATGAAAAACTGTTTTTT. Translating it yields CASSSRDRAHEKLFF.

A single count supports this clone. The V and J genes are TRBV2 and TRBJ2-6; D gene uncertain. V dropped 4 bases and J dropped 0 bases, with 13 bases sitting between them. The V gene's germline CDR1 is SNHLY and CDR2 FYNNEI. The CDR3 is 17 residues long. CDR3 bases: TGTGCCAGCAGTGTAACAGTCTCTCTCTCTGGGGCCAACGTCCTGACTTTC. It yields the protein CASSVTVSLSGANVLTF.

The chain combines TRBV3-1 (or the pseudogene TRBV3-2) with TRBJ2-1; D perhaps matches TRBD2 (6 bases). The germline V gene has CDR1 LGHDT and CDR2 YNNKEL (reference sequence). Trimming pared 2 bases from V and 4 bases from J, leaving 6 bases between. CDR3 length: 13 residues. This CDR3 reads CASSQRGYNEQFF. The CDR3, as DNA: TGTGCCAGCAGCCAACGGGGGTACAATGAGCAGTTCTTC.

The rearrangement links TRBV19 to TRBJ1-5, with D hard to call. Trimming shortened V by 3 bases and J by 4 bases, and 16 bases separated the two germline ends. The CDR3 loop spans 16 amino acids. CDR1 and CDR2 from the germline V gene are LNHDA and SQIVND (reference sequence). CDR3 sequence: CASSMRRAPLNQPQHF. The CDR3 DNA sequence: TGTGCCAGTAGTATGAGGAGGGCTCCACTAAATCAGCCCCAGCATTTT.

The rearrangement uses TRBV5-1 and TRBJ1-5, with a possible D match to TRBD1 (6 bases). Germline V gene lookup returns CDR1 SGHRS and CDR2 YFSETQ. The V gene lost 2 bases and the J gene lost 4 bases, with 13 bases spanning the gap. CDR3 length: 15 residues. The CDR3 nucleotides are TGCGCCAGCAGCTTATTTGCAGGGGCTAATCAGCCCCAGCATTTT. Translated: CASSLFAGANQPQHF.

The rearrangement joins TRBV2 to TRBJ2-1; 8 bases line up with TRBD2. The CDR3 runs to 12 residues. Trimming removed 2 bases from V and 15 bases from J; junction bases left unmatched: 6. Germline lookup yields CDR1 SNHLY and CDR2 FYNNEI. CDR3 loop: CASSESGSCPFF. CDR3 sequence (DNA): TGTGCCAGCAGTGAAAGCGGGAGCTGTCCGTTCTTC.

This chain joins TRBV7-6 and TRBJ2-2, with D maybe TRBD2 (6 bases). V was cut by 1 base and J by 6 bases, with 12 bases left in between. There are 15 residues in the CDR3. The germline CDR1 and CDR2 sequences are SGHVS and FNYEAQ. CDR3 region: CASSLVVGGSGELFF. The CDR3, as DNA: TGTGCCAGCAGCTTAGTTGTCGGGGGATCCGGGGAGCTGTTTTTT. The full variable domain, completed using reference TRBV7-6 and TRBJ2-2, is GAGVSQSPRYKVTKRGQDVALRCDPISGHVSLYWYRQALGQGPEFLTYFNYEAQQDKSGLPNDRFSAERPEGSISTLTIQRTEQRDSAMYRCASSLVVGGSGELFFGEGSRLTVL.

J is TRBJ1-2 and V is TRBV5-4; maybe TRBD1 (5 bases). The ends were cut back, 1 base at V and 4 bases at J, with 20 bases in the middle. The germline CDR1 and CDR2 sequences are SGHNT and YYREEE (reference sequence). The CDR3 length is 17 residues. The CDR3 is CASSLSGGYTASYGYTF. The DNA of the CDR3 is TGTGCCAGCAGCTTGTCCGGGGGGTACACAGCGTCCTATGGCTACACCTTC.

J is TRBJ2-7 and V is TRBV13; 8 bases agree with TRBD1. The CDR3 sequence is 15 residues long. V trimming: 5 bases; J trimming: 3 bases; junction bases outside the gene matches: 9. The germline V gene has CDR1 PRHDT and CDR2 FYEKMQ (reference sequence). The CDR3 nucleotides read TGTGCCAGCAGCCCCATGACAGGGGAGGTCTACGAGCAGTACTTC. The encoded protein is CASSPMTGEVYEQYF.

The genes are TRBV15 and TRBJ1-6; D is possibly TRBD1 (5 bases). This CDR3 has 16 amino acids. V lost 0 bases to trimming and J lost 0 bases, with 6 bases between them. Germline CDR1 is LNHNV and CDR2 is YYDKDF (reference sequence). The chain's CDR3 is CATSREGVSYNSPLHF. For the CDR3, the DNA is TGTGCCACCAGCAGAGAAGGGGTCTCCTATAATTCACCCCTCCACTTT.

The chain uses TRBV7-2 and TRBJ2-3, with D possibly being TRBD2 (6 bases). CDR1 SGHTA and CDR2 FQGNSA come from the germline V gene. The CDR3 extends over 15 amino acids. V was shortened by 1 base and J by 8 bases, with 16 bases between the two germline ends. The CDR3 DNA reads TGTGCCAGCAGCTTAGTCGCAGGAGGGTTGGGTACGCAGTATTTT. Encoded protein: CASSLVAGGLGTQYF.

J is TRBJ1-1 and V is TRBV7-9, with 9 bases fitting TRBD1. The length of the CDR3 is 16 residues. The trim removed 0 bases at V and 0 bases at J, leaving 2 bases unmatched. Looked up from germline, CDR1 is SEHNR and CDR2 is FQNEAQ (reference sequence). In DNA form, the CDR3 reads TGTGCCAGCAGCTTAGCTGGGACAGGGCTGAACACTGAAGCTTTCTTT. Translation gives CASSLAGTGLNTEAFF.

This chain connects TRBV19 to TRBJ1-5; D gene unclear. This CDR3 has 13 amino acids. V was shortened by 4 bases and J by 2 bases, with 6 bases between the two germline ends. Germline V gene sequence: CDR1 LNHDA, CDR2 SQIVND (reference sequence). Here the CDR3 reads CASSRRGNQPQHF. The CDR3 nucleotides are TGTGCCAGTAGTAGGAGGGGCAATCAGCCCCAGCATTTT. Complete variable domain (other parts from reference TRBV19 and TRBJ1-5): DGGITQSPKYLFRKEGQNVTLSCEQNLNHDAMYWYRQDPGQGLRLIYYSQIVNDFQKGDIAEGYSVSREKKESFPLTVTSAQKNPTAFYLCASSRRGNQPQHFGDGTRLSIL.

A single count supports this clone. The rearrangement uses TRBV6-5 and TRBJ1-2; perhaps TRBD1 as D (6 bases). The CDR3 extends over 11 amino acids. V gave up 8 bases and J gave up 4 bases, with 8 bases separating them. Germline V lookup: CDR1 MNHEY, CDR2 SVGAGI. CDR3 DNA: TGTGCCAGCGGACAGATCTATGGCTACACCTTC. Its protein is CASGQIYGYTF.

The chain has TRBV9 and TRBJ2-2, with a tentative D call TRBD1 (6 bases). Trimming left V 4 bases short and J 2 bases short, with 12 bases between. The germline CDR1 and CDR2 sequences are SGDLS and YYNGEE. This CDR3 contains 15 residues. The CDR3 spells CASSSGHRNTGELFF. The CDR3 region has the DNA TGTGCCAGCAGCTCGGGACACCGAAACACCGGGGAGCTGTTTTTT.

V gene TRBV19 combines with J gene TRBJ1-6, with a tentative D call TRBD1 (6 bases). Trimming took off 6 bases at V and 0 bases at J, with 15 bases between the two ends. The CDR3 has 17 residues. Germline CDR1 and CDR2: LNHDA and SQIVND (reference sequence). CDR3 sequence: CASSPGHPSSYNSPLHF. CDR3 nucleotides: TGTGCCAGTAGCCCGGGACACCCGAGCTCCTATAATTCACCCCTCCACTTT.

The chain couples TRBV5-1 to TRBJ2-2, with TRBD2 matching 8 bases. Germline V gene data show CDR1 as SGHRS and CDR2 as YFSETQ. This CDR3 region has 17 residues. The V gene end was trimmed by 2 bases and the J gene end by 2 bases; junction bases not matched to a gene: 8. The chain's CDR3 is CASSFRTSGKNTGELFF. The CDR3 DNA sequence: TGCGCCAGCAGCTTTAGAACTAGCGGAAAAAACACCGGGGAGCTGTTTTTT.

The chain combines TRBV5-6 with TRBJ1-6; D is ambiguous. Germline values: CDR1 SGHDT, CDR2 YYEEEE. Trimming removed 0 bases at V and 6 bases at J, with 10 bases between. The CDR3 totals 15 residues. CDR3 coding DNA: TGTGCCAGCAGCTTGGCCGGGTTCGGTAATTCACCCCTCCACTTT. Its translation is CASSLAGFGNSPLHF.

This chain connects TRBV6-5 to TRBJ1-5, with TRBD1 identical over 8 bases. Germline V gene sequence: CDR1 MNHEY, CDR2 SVGAGI. CDR3 length equals 15 residues. Trimming removed 7 bases from V and 9 bases from J; junction bases left unmatched: 14. Written as DNA, the CDR3 is TGTGCCAGCACCATCGCACTTCAGGGGGCTTGGCCCCAGCATTTT. Translated, it gives CASTIALQGAWPQHF.

The rearrangement joins TRBV2 to TRBJ2-2, with 8 bases fitting TRBD2. Germline CDR1 is SNHLY and CDR2 is FYNNEI. The CDR3 is 15 amino acids. Trimming at V came to 8 bases and at J to 5 bases, leaving 10 bases not matched to a gene. The DNA for the CDR3 is TGTGCCAGCGGTCCGGGACTAGGGATAACCGGGGAGCTGTTTTTT. As protein: CASGPGLGITGELFF.